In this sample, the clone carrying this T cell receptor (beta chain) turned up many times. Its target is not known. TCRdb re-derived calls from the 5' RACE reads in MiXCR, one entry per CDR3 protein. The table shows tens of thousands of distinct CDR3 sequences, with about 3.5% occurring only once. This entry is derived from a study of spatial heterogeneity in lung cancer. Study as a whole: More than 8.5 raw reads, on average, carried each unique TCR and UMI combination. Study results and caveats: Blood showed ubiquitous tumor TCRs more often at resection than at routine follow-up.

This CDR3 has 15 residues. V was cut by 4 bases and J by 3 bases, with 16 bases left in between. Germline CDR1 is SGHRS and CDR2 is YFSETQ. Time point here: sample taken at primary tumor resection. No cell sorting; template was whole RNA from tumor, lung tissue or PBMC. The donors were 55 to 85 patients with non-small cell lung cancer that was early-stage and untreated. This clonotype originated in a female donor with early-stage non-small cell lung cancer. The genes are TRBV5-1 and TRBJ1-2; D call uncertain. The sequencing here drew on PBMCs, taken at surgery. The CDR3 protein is CASSGGSGSDYGYTF. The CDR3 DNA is TGCGCCAGCAGCGGAGGATCGGGCTCGGACTATGGCTACACCTTC.